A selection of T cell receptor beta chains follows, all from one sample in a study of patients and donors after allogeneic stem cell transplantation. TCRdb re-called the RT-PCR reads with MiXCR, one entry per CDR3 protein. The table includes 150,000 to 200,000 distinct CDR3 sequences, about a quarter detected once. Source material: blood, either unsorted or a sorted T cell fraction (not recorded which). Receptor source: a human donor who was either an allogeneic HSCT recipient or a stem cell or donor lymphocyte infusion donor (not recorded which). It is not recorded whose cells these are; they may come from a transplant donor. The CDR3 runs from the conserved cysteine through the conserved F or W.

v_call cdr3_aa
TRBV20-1 CSVVFLGPTYNEQFF
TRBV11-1 CASSTDRGLGNYGYTF
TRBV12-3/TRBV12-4 CASSSTRDTGCVF
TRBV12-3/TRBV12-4 CASSLGLSYEQYF
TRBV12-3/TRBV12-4 CASSHGHPYEQYF
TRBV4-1 CASSHSRRLKNTEAFF
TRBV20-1 CSAPPSLAGGPYEQFF
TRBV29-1 CSVPLGPSEAFF
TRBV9 CASSASGVPNEQYF
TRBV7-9 CASSPKGGTYNEQFF
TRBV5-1 CASSLAAGLADYEQYF
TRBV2 CASSPEARRTEAFF
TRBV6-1 CASSEIRTANTEAFF
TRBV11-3 CASSLGGTGELFF
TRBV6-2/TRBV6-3 CASSYAWSGYTF
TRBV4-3 CASSQDPGRGLPPYGYTF
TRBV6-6 CASSKSPSEETQYF
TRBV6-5 CTSSYGGQGTTNEKLFF
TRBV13 CASSLGDSYNEQFF
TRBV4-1 CASSQGPDRYNEKLFF
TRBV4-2 CASSQDWPTRNTQYF
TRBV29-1 CSVTGGTYNEQFF
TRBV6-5 CASSLNVPDEQFF
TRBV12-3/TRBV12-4 CASRNRDSNQPQHF
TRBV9 CASSVTQLRAGGKDTQYF
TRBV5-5 CASSPVSGGLSYEQYF
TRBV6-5 CASSESGVGELFF
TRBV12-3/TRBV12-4 CASQQGIVAFF
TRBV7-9 CASSPWDLQGPNEKLFF